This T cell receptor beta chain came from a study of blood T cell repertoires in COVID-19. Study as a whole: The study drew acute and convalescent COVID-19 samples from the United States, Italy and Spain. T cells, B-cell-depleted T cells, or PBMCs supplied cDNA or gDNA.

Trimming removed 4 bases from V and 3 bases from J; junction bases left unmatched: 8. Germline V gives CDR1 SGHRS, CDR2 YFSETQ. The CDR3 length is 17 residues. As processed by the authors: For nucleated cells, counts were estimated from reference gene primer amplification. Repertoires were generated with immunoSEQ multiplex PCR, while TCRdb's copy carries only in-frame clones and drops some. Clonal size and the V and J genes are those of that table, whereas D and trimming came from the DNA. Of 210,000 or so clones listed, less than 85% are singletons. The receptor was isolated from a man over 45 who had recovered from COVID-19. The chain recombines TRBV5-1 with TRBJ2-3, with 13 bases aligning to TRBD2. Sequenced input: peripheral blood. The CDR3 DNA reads TGCGCCAGCAGCGAGGGACTACTAGCGGGAGGGACAGATACGCAGTATTTT. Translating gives CASSEGLLAGGTDTQYF.